The 6 T cell receptor beta chains given below trace back to one sample, sequenced in a study of CXCR3-negative and CXCR3-positive naive CD8 T cells. Which antigens these TCRs recognize remains unknown. UMI-labeled 5' RACE yielded the TRB cDNA libraries. TCRdb re-called the 5' RACE reads and catalogs CDR3 proteins one per entry, DNA excluded. The sample table sets out about 60,000 distinct CDR3 sequences. Notes on the study in general: Hydrophobicity of TRB CDR3s was greater in CXCR3-positive naive cells than in CXCR3-negative naive cells.

Sequenced sample: naive CXCR3+ CD8+ T cells from blood. This sample's subset: CD45RO-CCR7+CD27+CD95- naive CD8+ T cells expressing CXCR3 (TNR3+). The origin of the receptors is a human donor in good health. Some clones in this sample may be carry-over from other donors' samples.

This chain links TRBV4-2 with TRBJ1-1. In germline, CDR1 is LGHNA, CDR2 YNFKEQ. The CDR3 sequence is 15 residues long. The CDR3: CASSQSWTLNTEAFF.

The genes are TRBV7-9 and TRBJ2-5; TCRdb reports TRBD1, a call that lacks DNA to check it against. This CDR3 region has 14 residues. Germline assignment: CDR1 SEHNR and CDR2 FQNEAQ (reference sequence). CDR3 residues: CASSLTGAEETQYF.

The V gene is TRBV9, the J gene TRBJ2-1. The CDR3 spans 15 residues. Germline-derived CDR1 and CDR2 are SGDLS and YYNGEE. Here the CDR3 reads CASSASGRAYNEQFF.

This rearrangement joins TRBV24-1 to TRBJ2-2; TCRdb lists TRBD1, though no DNA is available to test this call. CDR1 KGHDR and CDR2 SFDVKD come from the germline V gene. This CDR3 is 17 amino acids long. The CDR3 region is CATSDPWTGGGSGELVF.

The rearrangement links TRBV25-1 to TRBJ2-5; TCRdb reports TRBD1, a call that lacks DNA to check it against. This CDR3 contains 15 residues. CDR1 is MGHDK, CDR2 SYGVNS, per germline. CDR3 region: CASSGWDPEAETQYF. Supplemented by reference TRBV25-1 and TRBJ2-5, the full variable domain reads EADIYQTPRYLVIGTGKKITLECSQTMGHDKMYWYQQDPGMELHLIHYSYGVNSTEKGDLSSESTVSRIRTEHFPLTLESARPSHTSQYLCASSGWDPEAETQYFGPGTRLLVL.

V usage is TRBV5-5 and J usage is TRBJ2-2. The CDR3 length is 15 residues. The germline V gene encodes CDR1 SGHKS and CDR2 YYEKEE (reference sequence). The CDR3 here is CASSPRQVWAGELFF.